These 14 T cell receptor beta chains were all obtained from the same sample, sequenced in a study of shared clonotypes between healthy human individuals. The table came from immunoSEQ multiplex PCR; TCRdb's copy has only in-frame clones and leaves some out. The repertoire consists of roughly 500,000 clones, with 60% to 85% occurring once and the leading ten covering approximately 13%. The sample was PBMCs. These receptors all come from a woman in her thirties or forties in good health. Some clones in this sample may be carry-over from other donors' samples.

The DNA for the CDR3 is TGTGCCAGCAGCCCAACTTGGGGTAACACTGAAGCTTTCTTT. This translates into CASSPTWGNTEAFF. The chain is built from TRBV6-5 and TRBJ1-1; D uncertain. V dropped 6 bases and J dropped 2 bases, with 13 bases sitting between them. The CDR3 sequence is 14 residues long. The germline gives CDR1 MNHEY, CDR2 SVGAGI.

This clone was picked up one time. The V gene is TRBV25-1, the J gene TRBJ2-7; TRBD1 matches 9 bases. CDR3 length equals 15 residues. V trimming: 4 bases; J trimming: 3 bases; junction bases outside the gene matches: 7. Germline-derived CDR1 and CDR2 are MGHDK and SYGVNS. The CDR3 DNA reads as TGTGCCAGCAGTGGAATCGACAGGGGGGGCTACGAGCAGTACTTC. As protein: CASSGIDRGGYEQYF.

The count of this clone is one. CDR3 protein: CASSQRTRGVETQYF. Here the CDR3 DNA reads TGTGCCAGCAGCCAACGGACCAGGGGCGTCGAGACCCAGTACTTC. This sequence joins TRBV4-2 and TRBJ2-5; possibly TRBD1 for D (6 bases). The CDR3 runs 15 residues. Germline V lookup: CDR1 LGHNA, CDR2 YNFKEQ. V was pared by 2 bases and J by 5 bases, with 15 bases between.

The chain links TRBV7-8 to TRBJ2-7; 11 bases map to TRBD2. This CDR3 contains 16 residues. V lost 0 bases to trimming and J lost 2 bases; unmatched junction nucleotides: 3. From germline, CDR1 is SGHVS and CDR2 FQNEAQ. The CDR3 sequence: CASSLARLAGTYEQYF. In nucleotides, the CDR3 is TGTGCCAGCAGCTTAGCCCGACTAGCGGGAACCTACGAGCAGTACTTC.

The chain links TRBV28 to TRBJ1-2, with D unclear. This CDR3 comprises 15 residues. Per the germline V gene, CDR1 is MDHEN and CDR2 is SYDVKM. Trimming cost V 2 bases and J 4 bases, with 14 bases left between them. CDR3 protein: CASSLMGSLGYGYTF. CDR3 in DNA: TGTGCCAGCAGTTTAATGGGCTCTCTGGGCTATGGCTACACCTTC.

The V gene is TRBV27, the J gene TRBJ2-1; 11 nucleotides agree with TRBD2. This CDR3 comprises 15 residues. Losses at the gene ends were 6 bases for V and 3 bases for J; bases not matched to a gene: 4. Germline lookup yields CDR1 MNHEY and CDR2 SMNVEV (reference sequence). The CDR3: CASRGLADIYNEQFF. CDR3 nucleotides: TGTGCCAGCAGGGGACTAGCGGACATCTACAATGAGCAGTTCTTC.

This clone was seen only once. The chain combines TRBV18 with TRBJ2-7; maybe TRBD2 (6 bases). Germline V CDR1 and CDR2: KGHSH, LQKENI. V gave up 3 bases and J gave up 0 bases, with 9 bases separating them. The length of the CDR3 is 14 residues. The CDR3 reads CASSPTSSSYEQYF. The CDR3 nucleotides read TGTGCCAGCTCACCCACTAGCTCCTCCTACGAGCAGTACTTC.

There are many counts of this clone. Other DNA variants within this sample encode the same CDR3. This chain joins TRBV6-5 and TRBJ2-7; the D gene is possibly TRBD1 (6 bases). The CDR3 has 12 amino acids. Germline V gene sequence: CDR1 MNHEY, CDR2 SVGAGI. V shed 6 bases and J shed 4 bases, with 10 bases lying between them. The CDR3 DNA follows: TGTGCCAGCAGGAGGACAGATTACGAGCAGTACTTC. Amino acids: CASRRTDYEQYF.

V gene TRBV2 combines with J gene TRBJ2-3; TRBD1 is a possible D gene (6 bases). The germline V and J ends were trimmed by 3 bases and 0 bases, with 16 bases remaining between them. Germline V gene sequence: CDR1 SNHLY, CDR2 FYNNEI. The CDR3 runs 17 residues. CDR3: CASSEWDTQDSTDTQYF. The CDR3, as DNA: TGTGCCAGCAGTGAGTGGGACACACAAGACAGCACAGATACGCAGTATTTT.

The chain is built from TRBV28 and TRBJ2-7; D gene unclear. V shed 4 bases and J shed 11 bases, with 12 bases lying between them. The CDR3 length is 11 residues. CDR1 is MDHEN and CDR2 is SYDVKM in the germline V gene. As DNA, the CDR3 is TGTGCCAGCAGTTCAAATAGCCCCGAGTACTTC. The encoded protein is CASSSNSPEYF.

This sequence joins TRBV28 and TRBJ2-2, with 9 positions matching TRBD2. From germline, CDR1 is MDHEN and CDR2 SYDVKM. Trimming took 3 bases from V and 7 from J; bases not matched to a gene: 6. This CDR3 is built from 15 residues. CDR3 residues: CASSLPGLAYGELFF. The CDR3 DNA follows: TGTGCCAGCAGTTTGCCGGGACTAGCCTACGGGGAGCTGTTTTTT.

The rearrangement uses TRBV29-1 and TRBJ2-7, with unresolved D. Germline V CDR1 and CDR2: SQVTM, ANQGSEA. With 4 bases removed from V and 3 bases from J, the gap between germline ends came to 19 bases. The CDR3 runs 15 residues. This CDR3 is CSVAATYTASYEQYF. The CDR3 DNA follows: TGCAGCGTTGCAGCGACCTATACCGCCAGCTACGAGCAGTACTTC.

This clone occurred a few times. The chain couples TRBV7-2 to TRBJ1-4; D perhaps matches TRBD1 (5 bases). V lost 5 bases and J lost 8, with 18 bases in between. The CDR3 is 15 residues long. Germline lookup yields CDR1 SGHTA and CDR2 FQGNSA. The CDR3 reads CASSPPEGSREKLFF. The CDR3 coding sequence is TGTGCCAGCAGCCCCCCGGAGGGGTCCAGAGAAAAACTGTTTTTT.

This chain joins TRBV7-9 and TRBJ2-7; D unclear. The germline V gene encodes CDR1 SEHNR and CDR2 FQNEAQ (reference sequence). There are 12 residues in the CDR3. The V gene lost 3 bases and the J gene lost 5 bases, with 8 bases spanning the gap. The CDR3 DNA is TGTGCCAGCAGCTTGAAATGGGACGAGCAGTACTTC. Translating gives CASSLKWDEQYF.